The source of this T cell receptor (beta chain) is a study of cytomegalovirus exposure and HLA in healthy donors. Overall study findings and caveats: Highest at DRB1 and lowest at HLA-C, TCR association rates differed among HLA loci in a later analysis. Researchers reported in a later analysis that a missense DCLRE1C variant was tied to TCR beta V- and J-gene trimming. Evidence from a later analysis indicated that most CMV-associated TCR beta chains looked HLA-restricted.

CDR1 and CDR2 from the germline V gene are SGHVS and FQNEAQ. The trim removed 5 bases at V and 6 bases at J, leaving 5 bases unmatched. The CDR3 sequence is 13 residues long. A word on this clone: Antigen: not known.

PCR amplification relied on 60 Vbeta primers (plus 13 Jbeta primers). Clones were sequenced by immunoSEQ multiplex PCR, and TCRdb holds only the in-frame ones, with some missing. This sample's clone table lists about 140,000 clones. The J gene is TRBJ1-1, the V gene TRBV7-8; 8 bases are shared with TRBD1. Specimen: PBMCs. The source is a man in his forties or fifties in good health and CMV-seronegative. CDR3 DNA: TGTGCCAGCAGCCGCGACAGGGGCTCTGAAGCTTTCTTT. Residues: CASSRDRGSEAFF.